The entry that follows covers one TCR beta chain sequence. As yet, its antigen is unknown. This CDR3 contains 13 residues. Germline-derived CDR1 and CDR2 are GTSNPN and SVGIG (reference sequence). Losses at the gene ends were 2 bases for V and 10 bases for J; bases not matched to a gene: 9. The study ran its PCR with 60 Vbeta and 13 Jbeta primers. Sequencing used immunoSEQ multiplex PCR; TCRdb keeps in-frame clones, though not all of them. The table shows around 180,000 clones, with around 80% occurring only once. The data derive from a study of cytomegalovirus exposure and HLA in healthy donors. Study-level background: When fewer than 500 donors were genotyped, roughly 82% of them were found to fall in the Caucasian-associated ancestry cluster. Study-wide points: Several of the most significant clusters appeared, in a later analysis, to be linked to common viral pathogens. In a later analysis, across HLA loci, associated TCR counts were highest for DRB1, lowest for HLA-C.

Samples came from healthy bone marrow donors. The sequence was collected from a woman in her 40s in good health and CMV-seronegative. Source material: PBMCs. The V and J genes are TRBV30 and TRBJ2-7, with 9 nucleotides matching TRBD1. The CDR3 nucleotides are TGTGCCTGGAGTATGGGGACAGGGAGAAGTCAGTACTTC. Translating gives CAWSMGTGRSQYF.